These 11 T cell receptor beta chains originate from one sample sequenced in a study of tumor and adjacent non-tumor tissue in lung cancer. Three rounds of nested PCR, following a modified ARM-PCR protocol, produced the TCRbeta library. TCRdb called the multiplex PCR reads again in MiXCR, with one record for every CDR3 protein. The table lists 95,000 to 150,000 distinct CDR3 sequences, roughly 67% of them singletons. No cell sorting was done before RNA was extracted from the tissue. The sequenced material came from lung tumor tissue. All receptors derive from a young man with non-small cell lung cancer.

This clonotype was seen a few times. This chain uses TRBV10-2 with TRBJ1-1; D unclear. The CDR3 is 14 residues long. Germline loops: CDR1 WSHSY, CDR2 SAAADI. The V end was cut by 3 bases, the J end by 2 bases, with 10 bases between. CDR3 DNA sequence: TGCGCCAGCAGTGAAGTGCGTCCCAACACTGAAGCTTTCTTT. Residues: CASSEVRPNTEAFF.

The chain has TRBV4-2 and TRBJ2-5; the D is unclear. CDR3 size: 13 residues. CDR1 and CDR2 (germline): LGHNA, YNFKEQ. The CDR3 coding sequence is TGTGCTAGGAGCCAAGACGCGGCTGAGACCCAGTACTTC. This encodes CARSQDAAETQYF.

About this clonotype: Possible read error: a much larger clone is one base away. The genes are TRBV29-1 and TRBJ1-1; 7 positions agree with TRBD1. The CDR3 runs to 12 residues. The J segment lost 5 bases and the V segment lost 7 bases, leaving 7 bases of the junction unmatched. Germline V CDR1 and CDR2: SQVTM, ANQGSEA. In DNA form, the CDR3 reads TGCAGCGGTTCAGGGGGAAGGACTGAAGCTTTCTTT. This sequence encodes CSGSGGRTEAFF.

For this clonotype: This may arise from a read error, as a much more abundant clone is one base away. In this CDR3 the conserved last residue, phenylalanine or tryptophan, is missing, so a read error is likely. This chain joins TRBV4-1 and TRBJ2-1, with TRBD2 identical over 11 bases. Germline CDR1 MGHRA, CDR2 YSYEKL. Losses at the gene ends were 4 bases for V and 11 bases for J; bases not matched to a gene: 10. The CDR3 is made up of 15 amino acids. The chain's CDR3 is CASSRGLAGLPKQFL. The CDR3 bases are TGCGCCAGCAGCCGAGGACTAGCGGGCCTTCCCAAGCAGTTCTTA.

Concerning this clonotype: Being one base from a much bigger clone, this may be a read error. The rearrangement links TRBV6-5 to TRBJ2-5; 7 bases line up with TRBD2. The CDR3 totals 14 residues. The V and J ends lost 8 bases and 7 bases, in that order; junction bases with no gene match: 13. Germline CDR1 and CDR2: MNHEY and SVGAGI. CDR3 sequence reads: CASGPTSVWGTQYF. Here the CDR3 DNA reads TGTGCCAGCGGCCCCACTAGCGTCTGGGGGACCCAGTACTTC.

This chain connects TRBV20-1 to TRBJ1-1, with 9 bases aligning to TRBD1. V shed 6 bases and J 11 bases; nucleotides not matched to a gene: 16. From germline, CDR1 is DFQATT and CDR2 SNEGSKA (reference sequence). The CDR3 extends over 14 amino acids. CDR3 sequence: CSAPRQGGNTQAFF. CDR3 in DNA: TGCAGTGCGCCTAGACAGGGGGGGAACACTCAGGCTTTCTTT.

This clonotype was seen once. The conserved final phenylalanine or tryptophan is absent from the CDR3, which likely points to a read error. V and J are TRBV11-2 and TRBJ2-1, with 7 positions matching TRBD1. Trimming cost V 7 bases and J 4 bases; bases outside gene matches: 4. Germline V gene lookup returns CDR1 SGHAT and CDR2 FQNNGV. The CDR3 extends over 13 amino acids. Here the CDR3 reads CASTRDRYNEQFL. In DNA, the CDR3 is TGTGCCAGCACCCGGGACAGATACAATGAGCAGTTCTTA.

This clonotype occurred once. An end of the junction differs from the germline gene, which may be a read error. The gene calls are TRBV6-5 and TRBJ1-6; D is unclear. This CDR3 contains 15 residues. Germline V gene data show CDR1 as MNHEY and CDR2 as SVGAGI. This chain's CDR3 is CTSSYPDGNNSPLHF. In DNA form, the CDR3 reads TGTACCAGCAGTTACCCCGACGGAAACAATTCACCCCTCCACTTT.

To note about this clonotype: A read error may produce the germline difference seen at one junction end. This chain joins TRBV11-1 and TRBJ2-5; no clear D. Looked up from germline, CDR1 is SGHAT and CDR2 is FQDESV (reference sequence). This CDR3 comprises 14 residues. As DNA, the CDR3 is TGTGCCAGCAGCGCCAACATGTACCAAGAGACCCAATACTTC. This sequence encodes CASSANMYQETQYF.

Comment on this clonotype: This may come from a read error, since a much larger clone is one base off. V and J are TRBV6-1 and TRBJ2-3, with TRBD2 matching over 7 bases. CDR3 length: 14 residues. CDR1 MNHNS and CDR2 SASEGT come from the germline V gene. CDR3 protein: CASSPGGNTDAQYF. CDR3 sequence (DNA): TGTGCCAGCAGCCCGGGGGGTAACACAGATGCGCAGTATTTT.

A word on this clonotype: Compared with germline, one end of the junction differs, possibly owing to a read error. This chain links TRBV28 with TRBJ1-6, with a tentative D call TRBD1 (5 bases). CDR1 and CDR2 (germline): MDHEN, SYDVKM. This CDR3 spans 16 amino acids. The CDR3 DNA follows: TGTGCCAGCAGCGTGACAGCAAGCTCCTATAATACACCCCTCCATTTT. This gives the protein CASSVTASSYNTPLHF. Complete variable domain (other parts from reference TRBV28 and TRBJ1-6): DVKVTQSSRYLVKRTGEKVFLECVQDMDHENMFWYRQDPGLGLRLIYFSYDVKMKEKGDIPEGYSVSREKKERFSLILESASTNQTSMYLCASSVTASSYNTPLHFGNGTRLTVT.